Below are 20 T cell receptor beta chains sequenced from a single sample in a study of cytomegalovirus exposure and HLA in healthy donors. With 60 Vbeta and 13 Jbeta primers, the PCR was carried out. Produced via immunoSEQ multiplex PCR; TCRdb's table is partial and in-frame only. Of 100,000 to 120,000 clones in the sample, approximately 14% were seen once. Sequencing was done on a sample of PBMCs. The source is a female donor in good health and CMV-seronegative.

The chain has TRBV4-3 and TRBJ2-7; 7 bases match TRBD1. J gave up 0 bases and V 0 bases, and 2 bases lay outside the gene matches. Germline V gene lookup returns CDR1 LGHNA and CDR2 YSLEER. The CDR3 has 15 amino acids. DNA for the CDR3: TGCGCCAGCAGCCAAGATGGGACAGCCTCCTACGAGCAGTACTTC. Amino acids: CASSQDGTASYEQYF.

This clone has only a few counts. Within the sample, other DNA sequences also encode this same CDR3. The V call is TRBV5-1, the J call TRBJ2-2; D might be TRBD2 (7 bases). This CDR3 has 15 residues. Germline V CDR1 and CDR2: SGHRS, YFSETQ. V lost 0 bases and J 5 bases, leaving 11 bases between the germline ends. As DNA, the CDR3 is TGCGCCAGCAGCTTGGAGGGGGGGAGGACCGGGGAGCTGTTTTTT. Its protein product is CASSLEGGRTGELFF.

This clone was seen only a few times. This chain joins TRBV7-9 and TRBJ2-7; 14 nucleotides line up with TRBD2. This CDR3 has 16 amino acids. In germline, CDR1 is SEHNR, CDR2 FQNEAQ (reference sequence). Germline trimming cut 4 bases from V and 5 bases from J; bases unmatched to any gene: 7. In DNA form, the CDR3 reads TGTGCCAGCAGCTGGGGACTAGCGGGAGTAACCAACGAGCAGTACTTC. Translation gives CASSWGLAGVTNEQYF.

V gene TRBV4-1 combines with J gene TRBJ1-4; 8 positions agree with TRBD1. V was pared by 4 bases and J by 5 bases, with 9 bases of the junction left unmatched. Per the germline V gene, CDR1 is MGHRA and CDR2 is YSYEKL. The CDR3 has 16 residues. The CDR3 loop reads CASSPPWTGRNEKLFF. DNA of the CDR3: TGCGCCAGCAGCCCCCCTTGGACAGGGAGAAATGAAAAACTGTTTTTT.

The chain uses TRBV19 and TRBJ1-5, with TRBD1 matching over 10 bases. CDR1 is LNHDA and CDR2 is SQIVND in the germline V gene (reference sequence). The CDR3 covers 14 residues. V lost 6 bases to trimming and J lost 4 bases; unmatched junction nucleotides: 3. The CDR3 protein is CASRGTGANQPQHF. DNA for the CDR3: TGTGCCAGTAGGGGGACAGGGGCAAATCAGCCCCAGCATTTT.

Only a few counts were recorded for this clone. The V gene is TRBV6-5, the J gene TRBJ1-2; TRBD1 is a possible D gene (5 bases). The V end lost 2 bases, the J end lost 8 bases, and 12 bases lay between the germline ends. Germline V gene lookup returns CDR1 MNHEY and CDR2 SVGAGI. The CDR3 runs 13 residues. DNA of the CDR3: TGTGCCAGCAGTTACGGAGGGGTATGGGGCTACACCTTC. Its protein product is CASSYGGVWGYTF.

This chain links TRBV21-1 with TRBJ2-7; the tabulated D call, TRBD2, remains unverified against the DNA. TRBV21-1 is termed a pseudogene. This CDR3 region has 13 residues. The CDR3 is CASSSRTGREQYF. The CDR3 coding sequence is TGTGCCAGCAGCAGCCGAACGGGGAGGGAGCAGTACTTC.

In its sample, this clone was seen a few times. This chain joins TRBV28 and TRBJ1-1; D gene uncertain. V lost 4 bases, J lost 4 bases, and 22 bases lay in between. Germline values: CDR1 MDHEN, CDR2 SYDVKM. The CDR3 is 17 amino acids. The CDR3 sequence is CASSSHHKPRLGTEAFF. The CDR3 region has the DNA TGTGCCAGCAGTTCCCACCACAAACCTAGACTGGGCACTGAAGCTTTCTTT.

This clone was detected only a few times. CDR3 residues: CASSVRLAGGQDTQYF. The DNA for the CDR3 is TGCGCCAGCAGCGTCAGACTAGCGGGGGGGCAAGATACGCAGTATTTT. J is TRBJ2-3 and V is TRBV4-1; TRBD2 agrees at 14 bases. The germline V gene has CDR1 MGHRA and CDR2 YSYEKL. This CDR3 is 16 amino acids long. With 5 bases clipped from V and 5 bases from J, the junction kept 6 bases outside the gene matches.

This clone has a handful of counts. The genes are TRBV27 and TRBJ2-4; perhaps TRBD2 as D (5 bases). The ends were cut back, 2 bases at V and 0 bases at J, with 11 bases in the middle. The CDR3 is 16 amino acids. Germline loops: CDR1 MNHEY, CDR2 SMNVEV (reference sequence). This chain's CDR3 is CASSLEGFPAKNIQYF. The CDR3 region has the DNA TGTGCCAGCAGTTTAGAGGGATTCCCAGCCAAAAACATTCAGTACTTC.

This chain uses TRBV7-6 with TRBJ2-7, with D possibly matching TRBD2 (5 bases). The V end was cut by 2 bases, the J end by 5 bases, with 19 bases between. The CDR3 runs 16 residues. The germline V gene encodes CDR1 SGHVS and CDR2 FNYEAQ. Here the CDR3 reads CASSLSGETLVHEQYF. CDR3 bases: TGTGCCAGCAGCTTATCCGGGGAAACCCTTGTCCACGAGCAGTACTTC.

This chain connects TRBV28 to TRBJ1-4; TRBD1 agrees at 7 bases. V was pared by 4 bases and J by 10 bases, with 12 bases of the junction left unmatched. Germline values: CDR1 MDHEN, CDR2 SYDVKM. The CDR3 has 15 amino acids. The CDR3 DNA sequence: TGTGCCAGCAGTTCGATAGACAGGGAGAGGGGAAAACTGTTTTTT. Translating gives CASSSIDRERGKLFF. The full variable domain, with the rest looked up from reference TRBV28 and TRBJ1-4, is DVKVTQSSRYLVKRTGEKVFLECVQDMDHENMFWYRQDPGLGLRLIYFSYDVKMKEKGDIPEGYSVSREKKERFSLILESASTNQTSMYLCASSSIDRERGKLFFGSGTQLSVL.

The CDR3 DNA follows: TGTGCCAGCAGGGACTCTCACAGGGGGCGAGGGGAGACCCAGTACTTC. It codes for CASRDSHRGRGETQYF. This chain connects TRBV5-6 to TRBJ2-5; 9 positions match TRBD1. The CDR3 is 16 residues long. J gave up 5 bases and V 5 bases, and 13 bases lay outside the gene matches. CDR1 and CDR2 from the germline V gene are SGHDT and YYEEEE.

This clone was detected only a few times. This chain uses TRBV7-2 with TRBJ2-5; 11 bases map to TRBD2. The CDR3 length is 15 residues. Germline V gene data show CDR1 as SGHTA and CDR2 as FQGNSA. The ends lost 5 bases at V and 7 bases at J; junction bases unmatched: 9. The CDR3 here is CASSPGTSGRATQYF. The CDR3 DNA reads TGTGCCAGCAGCCCCGGGACTAGCGGCCGGGCGACCCAGTACTTC.

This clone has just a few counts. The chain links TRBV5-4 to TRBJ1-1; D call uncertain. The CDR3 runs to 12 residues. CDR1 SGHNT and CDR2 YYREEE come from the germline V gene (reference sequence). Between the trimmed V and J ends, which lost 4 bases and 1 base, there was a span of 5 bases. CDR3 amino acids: CASSTENTEAFF. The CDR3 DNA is TGTGCCAGCAGCACAGAGAACACTGAAGCTTTCTTT.

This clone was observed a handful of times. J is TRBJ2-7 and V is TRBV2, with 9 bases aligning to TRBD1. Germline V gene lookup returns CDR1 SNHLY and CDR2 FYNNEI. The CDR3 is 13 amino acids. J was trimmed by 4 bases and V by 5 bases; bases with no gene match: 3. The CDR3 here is CASSSTGGYEQYF. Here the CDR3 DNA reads TGTGCCAGCAGTTCGACAGGGGGTTACGAGCAGTACTTC.

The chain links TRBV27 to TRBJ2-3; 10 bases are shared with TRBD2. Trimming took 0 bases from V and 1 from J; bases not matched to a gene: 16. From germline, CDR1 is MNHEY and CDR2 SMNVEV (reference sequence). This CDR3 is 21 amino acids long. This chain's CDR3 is CASSLSLISSGRALGTDTQYF. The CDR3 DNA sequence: TGTGCCAGCAGTTTATCGTTAATTTCCAGCGGGAGGGCCCTCGGCACAGATACGCAGTATTTT.

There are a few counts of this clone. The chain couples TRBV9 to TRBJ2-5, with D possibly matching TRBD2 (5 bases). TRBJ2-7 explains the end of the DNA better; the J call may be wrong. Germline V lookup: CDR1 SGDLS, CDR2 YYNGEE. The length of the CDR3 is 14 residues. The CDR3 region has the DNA TGTGCCAGCAGCGTAGCTAGCCAGAACTACGAGCAGTACTTC. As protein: CASSVASQNYEQYF.

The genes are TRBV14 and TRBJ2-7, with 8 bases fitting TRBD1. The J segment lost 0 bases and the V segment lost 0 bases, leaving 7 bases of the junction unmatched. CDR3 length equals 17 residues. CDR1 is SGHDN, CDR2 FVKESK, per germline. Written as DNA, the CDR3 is TGTGCCAGCAGCCAAGATCTGGTCGGACAGGGCTCCTACGAGCAGTACTTC. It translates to CASSQDLVGQGSYEQYF.

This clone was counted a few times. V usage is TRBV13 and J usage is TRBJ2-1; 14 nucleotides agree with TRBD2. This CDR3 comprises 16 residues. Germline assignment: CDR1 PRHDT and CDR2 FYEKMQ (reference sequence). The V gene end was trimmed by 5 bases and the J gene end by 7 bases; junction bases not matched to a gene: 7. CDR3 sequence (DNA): TGTGCCAGCAGCCTTGGACTAGCGGGGGGTCGGAATGAGCAGTTCTTC. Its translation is CASSLGLAGGRNEQFF.